One and the same sample provided the 25 T cell receptor beta chains below, sequenced in a study of tumor and adjacent non-tumor tissue in lung cancer. No cell sorting was done before RNA was extracted from the tissue. The library came from three nested PCR rounds adapted from ARM-PCR protocols. TCRdb re-analysed the multiplex PCR reads in MiXCR, keeping a single row per CDR3 protein. Found here are about 200,000 distinct CDR3 sequences, less than 80% of them singletons; the top ten hold under 30%. The sample taken for sequencing was lung tumor tissue. These receptors all stem from a man in his 60s with non-small cell lung cancer.

On this clonotype itself: A much bigger clone sits one base away, suggesting this may be a read error. The chain employs TRBV7-8 and TRBJ2-5; no reliable D call. The CDR3 spans 15 residues. Deletions cut 1 base from V and 0 bases from J, with 9 bases between. Germline V gene lookup returns CDR1 SGHVS and CDR2 FQNEAQ. The CDR3 reads CASSLGPMYQETQYF. CDR3 in DNA: TGTGCCAGCAGCTTAGGACCTATGTACCAAGAGACCCAGTACTTC.

Regarding this clonotype: The final CDR3 position lacks the conserved phenylalanine or tryptophan, pointing to a likely read error. The rearrangement links TRBV11-1 to TRBJ2-7; TRBD1 might be the D (6 bases). V was pared by 5 bases and J by 8 bases, with 19 bases between. CDR3 length: 14 residues. Germline V CDR1 and CDR2: SGHAT, FQDESV (reference sequence). Here the CDR3 reads CASSEGLVGAKQYL. The DNA for the CDR3 is TGTGCCAGCAGCGAGGGATTAGTGGGGGCCAAGCAGTACTTA.

Remarks on this clonotype: A clone one base away is much larger, so this may be a read error. The chain has TRBV20-1 and TRBJ2-1, with 12 bases matching TRBD2. Per the germline V gene, CDR1 is DFQATT and CDR2 is SNEGSKA (reference sequence). The CDR3 length is 15 residues. With 8 bases clipped from V and 10 bases from J, the junction kept 15 bases outside the gene matches. The CDR3 sequence is CSPVRRLAGGREQFF. The CDR3 nucleotides are TGCAGTCCTGTACGAAGGCTAGCGGGGGGGCGGGAGCAGTTCTTC.

This clonotype showed up just once. No conserved phenylalanine or tryptophan ends this CDR3, so it is likely a read error. V and J are TRBV6-6 and TRBJ2-1, with TRBD2 as a possible D gene (7 bases). The CDR3 extends over 15 amino acids. Per germline, CDR1 MNHNY and CDR2 SVGAGI (reference sequence). The V and J ends lost 0 bases and 3 bases respectively, with 9 bases between them. CDR3 residues: CASSYSGGHYNEQFL. Here the CDR3 DNA reads TGTGCCAGCAGTTACTCCGGGGGGCACTACAATGAGCAGTTCTTA.

The rearrangement joins TRBV12-3 or TRBV12-4 to TRBJ1-5, with D uncertain. The CDR3 extends over 15 amino acids. V was pared by 5 bases and J by 1 base, with 12 bases between. The CDR3: CASSPGGMSNQPQHF. The DNA for the CDR3 is TGTGCCAGCAGTCCAGGTGGTATGAGCAATCAGCCCCAGCATTTT.

The chain recombines TRBV11-3 with TRBJ1-1, with 8 bases identical to TRBD1. This CDR3 is built from 13 residues. V lost 8 bases to trimming and J lost 11 bases; unmatched junction nucleotides: 13. CDR1 is SGHNT, CDR2 YENEEA, per germline. Written as DNA, the CDR3 is TGTGCCAGCGGATACGACAGGGGAGGCAGTGCTTTCTTT. It codes for CASGYDRGGSAFF.

Worth noting for this clonotype: A much larger clone lies a single base off, so this may be a read error. The chain has TRBV20-1 and TRBJ2-3; 9 bases fit TRBD2. The CDR3 has 17 amino acids. Germline lookup yields CDR1 DFQATT and CDR2 SNEGSKA (reference sequence). The CDR3 is CSALPLALAGSTDTKYF. The CDR3 DNA reads as TGCAGTGCCCTCCCTCTAGCGCTAGCGGGGAGCACAGATACGAAGTATTTT.

On this clonotype: At one end the junction does not follow the germline gene, possibly because of a read error. This chain joins TRBV20-1 and TRBJ1-5; D remains ambiguous. TRBJ2-3 explains the end of the DNA better; the J call may be wrong. CDR3 length equals 13 residues. The germline V gene encodes CDR1 DFQATT and CDR2 SNEGSKA (reference sequence). CDR3 nucleotide sequence: TGCATTGCTAGAGAGGACGGGTATCAGCCCCAGTATTTT. The encoded protein is CIAREDGYQPQYF.

As regards this clonotype: One end of the junction varies from germline; a read error may be responsible. The chain uses TRBV11-1 and TRBJ2-7; D is ambiguous. CDR1 and CDR2 (germline): SGHAT, FQDESV (reference sequence). The length of the CDR3 is 16 residues. The CDR3 DNA sequence: TGTGCCAGCAGCTTAGCGATTCGTGAGAACTCCTATGAGCAATACTTC. Translating gives CASSLAIRENSYEQYF. The full variable domain, with the rest looked up from reference TRBV11-1 and TRBJ2-7, is EAEVAQSPRYKITEKSQAVAFWCDPISGHATLYWYRQILGQGPELLVQFQDESVVDDSQLPKDRFSAERLKGVDSTLKIQPAELGDSAMYLCASSLAIRENSYEQYFGPGTRLTVT.

The rearrangement uses TRBV4-1 and TRBJ2-5, with 8 positions matching TRBD1. This CDR3 comprises 15 residues. The germline CDR1 and CDR2 sequences are MGHRA and YSYEKL. The CDR3, as DNA: TGCGTCATCAGCCAAGATGGACAGGGAAGAGAGACCCAGTACTTC. Protein: CVISQDGQGRETQYF.

As concerns this clonotype: Its ends do not fully match the called genes, so a read error is possible. J is TRBJ2-3 and V is TRBV11-3; TRBD1 might be the D (6 bases). This CDR3 contains 15 residues. CDR1 is SGHNT, CDR2 YENEEA, per germline. The CDR3 loop reads CASNLGQGSTDTQYF. The CDR3 DNA sequence: TGTGCCAGCAACTTAGGGCAGGGGAGCACAGATACACAGTATTTT.

About this clonotype itself: With a much larger clone just one base away, this may be a read error. The chain carries TRBV4-3 and TRBJ2-5; D ambiguous. Germline V CDR1 and CDR2: LGHNA, YSLEER. Trimming took off 6 bases at V and 2 bases at J, with 10 bases between the two ends. This CDR3 comprises 13 residues. The CDR3 DNA is TGCGCCAGCAGACAGACTTTTCAAGAGACCCAGTACTTC. As protein: CASRQTFQETQYF.

With respect to this clonotype: A much larger clone lies a single base off, so this may be a read error. The chain links TRBV7-9 to TRBJ1-4; D unclear. Germline lookup yields CDR1 SEHNR and CDR2 FQNEAQ (reference sequence). This CDR3 is 15 amino acids long. V lost 2 bases to trimming and J lost 0 bases, with 7 bases between them. CDR3 DNA sequence: TGTGCCAGCAGCTTAAGTACGGCAACTAATGAAAAACTGTTTTTT. Protein product: CASSLSTATNEKLFF.

This clonotype has ten or more counts. The chain recombines TRBV4-3 with TRBJ2-2, with 8 bases identical to TRBD2. The CDR3 spans 16 residues. V dropped 8 bases and J dropped 5; count of bases not matched to a gene: 13. Germline CDR1 LGHNA, CDR2 YSLEER. The CDR3 coding sequence is TGCGCCAGCTCGCCGGGGGGGGGACTACCAACCGGGGAGCTGTTTTTT. Protein product: CASSPGGGLPTGELFF.

This clonotype was picked up one time. A junction boundary mismatches the germline segment, possibly from a read error. The genes are TRBV6-1 and TRBJ1-4; 7 nucleotides align to TRBD1. Germline assignment: CDR1 MNHNS and CDR2 SASEGT. This CDR3 has 14 residues. The CDR3 DNA follows: TGTGCCAGCGGACCGGGACAGCGAAATGAAAGACTGTTTTTT. This sequence encodes CASGPGQRNERLFF.

This chain uses TRBV20-1 with TRBJ1-5; D perhaps matches TRBD1 (5 bases). Per the germline V gene, CDR1 is DFQATT and CDR2 is SNEGSKA (reference sequence). The CDR3 extends over 14 amino acids. Trimming took 4 bases from V and 1 from J, leaving 11 bases between them. For the CDR3, the DNA is TGCAGTGCTAAAGAGGGGAGGAGCAATCAGCCCCAGCATTTT. Its protein product is CSAKEGRSNQPQHF.

A few counts support this clonotype. This chain connects TRBV28 to TRBJ1-3; TRBD1 might be the D (5 bases). The CDR3 is 15 residues long. Trimming removed 7 bases from V and 8 bases from J, with 21 bases in between. Germline CDR1 MDHEN, CDR2 SYDVKM. CDR3 residues: CASTPTREGRHTIYF. The CDR3 DNA is TGTGCCAGCACCCCCACCCGGGAGGGGAGGCACACCATATATTTT. The full variable domain, with the rest looked up from reference TRBV28 and TRBJ1-3, is DVKVTQSSRYLVKRTGEKVFLECVQDMDHENMFWYRQDPGLGLRLIYFSYDVKMKEKGDIPEGYSVSREKKERFSLILESASTNQTSMYLCASTPTREGRHTIYFGEGSWLTVV.

Remarks on this clonotype: Germline and junction disagree at one end, which may indicate a read error. V usage is TRBV11-2 and J usage is TRBJ1-3; no firm D call. The CDR3 covers 14 residues. Germline CDR1 is SGHAT and CDR2 is FQNNGV. The CDR3 here is CASRPGPTWDTIYF. CDR3 DNA: TGCGCCAGCAGGCCTGGTCCAACCTGGGACACCATATATTTT. Together with reference TRBV11-2 and TRBJ1-3, the CDR3 gives the full variable domain: EAGVAQSPRYKIIEKRQSVAFWCNPISGHATLYWYQQILGQGPKLLIQFQNNGVVDDSQLPKDRFSAERLKGVDSTLKIQPAKLEDSAVYLCASRPGPTWDTIYFGEGSWLTVV.

The J gene is TRBJ1-6, the V gene TRBV6-1; 7 bases are a match to TRBD1. The CDR3 totals 16 residues. From germline, CDR1 is MNHNS and CDR2 SASEGT. Trimming cost V 0 bases and J 5 bases; bases outside gene matches: 4. The CDR3 nucleotides are TGTGCCAGCAGTGAAGCGGTCAGGGGGGATAATTCACCCCTCCACTTT. It yields the protein CASSEAVRGDNSPLHF.

This clonotype was seen a few times. This sequence joins TRBV12-3 or TRBV12-4 and TRBJ2-7; 7 bases agree with TRBD1. V dropped 5 bases and J dropped 6; count of bases not matched to a gene: 10. CDR3 size: 14 residues. The CDR3 here is CASSMGQSSSEQYV. In nucleotides, the CDR3 is TGTGCCAGCAGTATGGGACAGTCCTCTTCCGAGCAGTACGTC.

This clonotype was observed a single time. This chain uses TRBV9 with TRBJ2-1; weak D call: TRBD1 (5 bases). The V and J ends lost 4 bases and 5 bases respectively, with 16 bases between them. The V gene's germline CDR1 is SGDLS and CDR2 YYNGEE. The CDR3 runs to 15 residues. The CDR3 nucleotides are TGTGCCAGCAGCCCTAGGGGTCCAGCCCACAATGAGCAGTTCTTC. Protein sequence: CASSPRGPAHNEQFF.

A word on this clonotype: An end of the junction differs from the germline gene, which may be a read error. This chain joins TRBV12-3 or TRBV12-4 and TRBJ2-1; tentatively, D is TRBD1 (6 bases). The CDR3 sequence is 17 residues long. The CDR3 sequence is CASSFLQGPIVGHEQLF. CDR3 nucleotide sequence: TGTGCCAGCAGTTTTCTGCAGGGGCCTATTGTTGGCCATGAGCAGCTCTTC.

This clonotype was seen only once. An end of the junction does not agree with germline; a read error may underlie this. V gene TRBV20-1 combines with J gene TRBJ1-2, with 7 bases identical to TRBD1. The CDR3 runs 15 residues. From germline, CDR1 is DFQATT and CDR2 SNEGSKA (reference sequence). The CDR3 is CRARSYEQGNYGYTF. The CDR3 DNA is TGCCGTGCTAGATCATATGAACAGGGGAACTATGGCTACACCTTC.

The V call is TRBV30, the J call TRBJ1-2, with TRBD1 matching 7 bases. The germline V gene encodes CDR1 GTSNPN and CDR2 SVGIG (reference sequence). The CDR3 covers 11 residues. With 2 bases clipped from V and 8 bases from J, the junction kept 2 bases outside the gene matches. CDR3 in amino acids: CAWSMTGGYTF. The CDR3 DNA is TGTGCCTGGAGTATGACAGGGGGCTACACCTTC.

The chain's CDR3 is CASSCRDRRRADTQYF. As DNA, the CDR3 is TGTGCCAGCAGTTGTAGGGACAGGAGAAGGGCAGATACGCAGTATTTT. V and J are TRBV6-4 and TRBJ2-3; 8 bases are shared with TRBD1. V lost 5 bases to trimming and J lost 4 bases; unmatched junction nucleotides: 11. The CDR3 has 16 residues. Germline assignment: CDR1 MRHNA and CDR2 SNTAGT.